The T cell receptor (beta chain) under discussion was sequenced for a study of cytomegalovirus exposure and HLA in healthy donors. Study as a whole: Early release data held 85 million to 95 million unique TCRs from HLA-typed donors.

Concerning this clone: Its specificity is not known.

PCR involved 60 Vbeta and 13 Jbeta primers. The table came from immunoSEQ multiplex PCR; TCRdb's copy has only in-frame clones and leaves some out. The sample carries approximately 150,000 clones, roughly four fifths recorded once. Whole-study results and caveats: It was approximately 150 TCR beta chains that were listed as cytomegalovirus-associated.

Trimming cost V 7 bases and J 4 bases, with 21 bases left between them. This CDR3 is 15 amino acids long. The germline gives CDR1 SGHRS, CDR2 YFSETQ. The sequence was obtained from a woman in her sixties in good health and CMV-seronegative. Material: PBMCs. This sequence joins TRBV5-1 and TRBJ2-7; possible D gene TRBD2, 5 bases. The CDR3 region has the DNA TGCGCCAGCCGAGAAGGGCTTGGGGAGCAGTACGAGCAGTACTTC. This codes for CASREGLGEQYEQYF.